The 9 T cell receptor beta chains presented below share a single source sample, sequenced in a study of T cell repertoires in cytomegalovirus infection. TCRdb re-analysed the reads in MiXCR, keeping a single row per CDR3 protein. The table lists 350,000 to 450,000 distinct CDR3 sequences, around a sixth of them singletons. Sequenced material: PBMCs. The source of these receptors is a human donor in good health (CMV status not recorded). Some clones in this sample may be carry-over from other donors' samples.

This clonotype was seen only a few times. The chain has TRBV7-6 and TRBJ2-6; 7 bases match TRBD1. Germline CDR1 reads SGHVS; CDR2 reads FNYEAQ. The J segment lost 2 bases and the V segment lost 2 bases, leaving 3 bases of the junction unmatched. The CDR3 has 16 residues. CDR3: CASSLSRGPGANVLTF. In nucleotides, the CDR3 is TGTGCCAGCAGCTTAAGTAGGGGGCCTGGGGCCAACGTCCTGACTTTC.

This clonotype has a count of ten or more. This chain connects TRBV7-2 to TRBJ2-5; D is ambiguous. Germline V gene sequence: CDR1 SGHTA, CDR2 FQGNSA. Trimming left V 3 bases short and J 2 bases short, with 7 bases between. The CDR3 extends over 13 amino acids. The CDR3 spells CASSFSNQETQYF. The CDR3 DNA follows: TGTGCCAGCAGCTTCAGCAATCAAGAGACCCAGTACTTC.

The chain is built from TRBV7-9 and TRBJ2-7; 12 bases match TRBD2. This CDR3 has 15 residues. Germline assignment: CDR1 SEHNR and CDR2 FQNEAQ (reference sequence). Losses at the gene ends were 5 bases for V and 5 bases for J; bases not matched to a gene: 7. In DNA, the CDR3 is TGTGCCAGCAGCGAACGACTAGCGGGAGACCACGAGCAGTACTTC. Its protein product is CASSERLAGDHEQYF.

This clonotype was seen repeatedly, ten times or more. The gene calls are TRBV7-9 and TRBJ1-2, with D hard to call. The CDR3 is 13 residues long. Trimming took off 5 bases at V and 3 bases at J, with 10 bases between the two ends. Per germline, CDR1 SEHNR and CDR2 FQNEAQ (reference sequence). CDR3 nucleotide sequence: TGTGCCAGCAGCCCACCCGCCTACTATGGCTACACCTTC. Protein sequence: CASSPPAYYGYTF.

The chain uses TRBV9 and TRBJ1-6; D remains unclear. Trimming left V 0 bases short and J 9 bases short, with 16 bases between. Germline V lookup: CDR1 SGDLS, CDR2 YYNGEE. The CDR3 has 16 residues. The DNA of the CDR3 is TGTGCCAGCAGCGTAGACGGCCGCTTACTGGGTTCACCCCTCCACTTT. It translates to CASSVDGRLLGSPLHF. Combining the CDR3 with reference TRBV9 and TRBJ1-6 gives the whole variable domain DSGVTQTPKHLITATGQRVTLRCSPRSGDLSVYWYQQSLDQGLQFLIQYYNGEERAKGNILERFSAQQFPDLHSELNLSSLELGDSALYFCASSVDGRLLGSPLHFGNGTRLTVT.

This clonotype was seen a few times. This chain links TRBV7-9 with TRBJ2-1, with TRBD2 matching over 11 bases. The junction had 8 bases not matched to a gene; V was cut back by 5 bases and J by 8 bases. CDR3 size: 15 residues. Germline CDR1 is SEHNR and CDR2 is FQNEAQ (reference sequence). The CDR3 region is CASSETSGSNHEQFF. As DNA, the CDR3 is TGTGCCAGCAGCGAAACTAGCGGGAGCAACCATGAGCAGTTCTTC.

This clonotype was recorded at least ten times. DNA of the CDR3: TGTGCCAGCAGTGAAACGGACCTTTGGGACATGAACACTGAAGCTTTCTTT. As protein: CASSETDLWDMNTEAFF. V gene TRBV6-1 combines with J gene TRBJ1-1, with D possibly being TRBD1 (6 bases). Germline assignment: CDR1 MNHNS and CDR2 SASEGT. Trimming shortened V by 2 bases and J by 0 bases, and 16 bases separated the two germline ends. The CDR3 has 17 amino acids.

The rearrangement uses TRBV6-5 and TRBJ1-6; D gene ambiguous. The CDR3 is 14 amino acids. Germline assignment: CDR1 MNHEY and CDR2 SVGAGI. Between the trimmed V and J ends, which lost 6 bases and 6 bases, there was a span of 12 bases. Here the CDR3 reads CASSRSVLNSPLHF. CDR3 in DNA: TGTGCCAGCAGCCGCTCGGTCCTTAATTCACCCCTCCACTTT.

The rearrangement links TRBV2 to TRBJ1-2; D remains unclear. CDR1 SNHLY and CDR2 FYNNEI come from the germline V gene. The V and J ends lost 2 bases and 7 bases respectively, with 11 bases between them. The CDR3 runs 13 residues. The DNA of the CDR3 is TGTGCCAGCAGTGAATATAGAGGCCGTGGCTACACCTTC. Protein product: CASSEYRGRGYTF.